Below are 27 T cell receptor beta chains sequenced from a single sample in a study of shared clonotypes between healthy human individuals. Profiling relied on immunoSEQ multiplex PCR, and the TCRdb table lists in-frame clones only, not all of them. This table has about 2.5 million clones, 85% to 95% appearing once. The sequenced sample consisted of naive CD4+ T cells from PBMCs. Subset of the sample: CD45RA+ positively selected. These TCRs come from a man between 18 and 29 years old in good health. Some clones in this sample may be carry-over from other donors' samples.

This clone appeared a single time. The chain is built from TRBV20-1 and TRBJ2-1; possibly TRBD2 for D (6 bases). Germline values: CDR1 DFQATT, CDR2 SNEGSKA (reference sequence). This CDR3 is built from 11 residues. CDR3 in DNA: TGCAGCGCGGGACTCTTCAGTGAGCAGTTCTTC. Encoded protein: CSAGLFSEQFF.

The chain recombines TRBV29-1 with TRBJ1-4; D might be TRBD1 (6 bases). CDR3 length: 15 amino acids. CDR1 and CDR2 (germline): SQVTM, ANQGSEA. V was pared by 7 bases and J by 8 bases, with 23 bases between. CDR3 nucleotide sequence: TGCAGCGCTGGGGTTACACGGGACACCCGGGAAAAACTGTTTTTT. Translating gives CSAGVTRDTREKLFF.

This clone has only one observation. The rearrangement links TRBV6-5 to TRBJ2-7; D might be TRBD1 (5 bases). Germline CDR1 reads MNHEY; CDR2 reads SVGAGI. The V end lost 4 bases, the J end lost 3 bases, and 19 bases lay between the germline ends. CDR3 length equals 16 residues. CDR3 residues: CASSSFLKGRFYEQYF. The DNA for the CDR3 is TGTGCCAGCAGTTCCTTCCTAAAGGGGCGCTTCTACGAGCAGTACTTC.

The chain joins TRBV28 to TRBJ1-1; D unclear. Germline V gives CDR1 MDHEN, CDR2 SYDVKM. CDR3 length: 14 residues. Trimming took off 6 bases at V and 2 bases at J, with 13 bases between the two ends. The CDR3 is CASRPGGPNTEAFF. CDR3 in DNA: TGTGCCAGCAGGCCCGGCGGGCCAAACACTGAAGCTTTCTTT.

The chain joins TRBV6-1 to TRBJ1-1; 7 positions agree with TRBD1. This CDR3 has 15 residues. Trimming at V came to 6 bases and at J to 1 base, leaving 8 bases not matched to a gene. The germline V gene has CDR1 MNHNS and CDR2 SASEGT. CDR3 coding DNA: TGTGCCAGCAGCAAGACACAGGGGACGAACACTGAAGCTTTCTTT. It is translated as CASSKTQGTNTEAFF.

The CDR3 protein is CASSSPPGRGSGTSGSEQYF. In DNA form, the CDR3 reads TGTGCCAGCAGCTCGCCGCCAGGAAGGGGATCCGGGACTAGCGGGAGCGAGCAGTACTTC. The rearrangement joins TRBV5-4 to TRBJ2-7; the match to TRBD2 covers 14 bases. V trimming: 3 bases; J trimming: 6 bases; junction bases outside the gene matches: 20. The germline gives CDR1 SGHNT, CDR2 YYREEE (reference sequence). The CDR3 is 20 amino acids. The full variable domain, with the rest looked up from reference TRBV5-4 and TRBJ2-7, is ETGVTQSPTHLIKTRGQQVTLRCSSQSGHNTVSWYQQALGQGPQFIFQYYREEENGRGNFPPRFSGLQFPNYSSELNVNALELDDSALYLCASSSPPGRGSGTSGSEQYFGPGTRLTVT.

V and J are TRBV27 and TRBJ2-1; D is uncertain. V shed 11 bases and J shed 4 bases, with 9 bases lying between them. The germline V gene encodes CDR1 MNHEY and CDR2 SMNVEV (reference sequence). The CDR3 has 11 amino acids. CDR3 residues: CACRGYNEQFF. Written as DNA, the CDR3 is TGTGCCTGTCGAGGATACAATGAGCAGTTCTTC.

The V call is TRBV4-1, the J call TRBJ2-5; 13 nucleotides agree with TRBD2. V shed 8 bases, J shed 5 bases, and the junction held 8 bases outside the gene matches. The CDR3 is made up of 15 amino acids. CDR1 MGHRA and CDR2 YSYEKL come from the germline V gene. The CDR3 spells CASSLAGGHWETQYF. In DNA, the CDR3 is TGCGCCAGCTCACTAGCGGGAGGGCATTGGGAGACCCAGTACTTC.

The chain has TRBV15 and TRBJ1-5; D perhaps matches TRBD1 (5 bases). The V and J ends lost 0 bases and 3 bases respectively, with 9 bases between them. CDR3 length: 15 residues. Germline V CDR1 and CDR2: LNHNV, YYDKDF (reference sequence). CDR3 residues: CATSRDSGTNQPQHF. CDR3 DNA sequence: TGTGCCACCAGCAGAGATTCAGGGACCAATCAGCCCCAGCATTTT.

The J gene is TRBJ2-4, the V gene TRBV7-3; D tentatively reads TRBD1 or TRBD2 (5 bases each). This CDR3 region has 13 residues. The V and J ends lost 5 bases and 9 bases respectively, with 14 bases between them. Germline V lookup: CDR1 SGHTA, CDR2 FQGTGA. This CDR3 is CASSQRDGTIQYF. CDR3 DNA: TGTGCCAGCAGCCAAAGGGACGGGACCATTCAGTACTTC.

The chain has TRBV2 and TRBJ1-4; D gene ambiguous. V lost 9 bases to trimming and J lost 1 base, with 15 bases between them. The germline gives CDR1 SNHLY, CDR2 FYNNEI. This CDR3 spans 15 amino acids. The CDR3 loop reads CASGKEGVTNEKLFF. Written as DNA, the CDR3 is TGTGCCAGTGGCAAAGAGGGTGTAACTAATGAAAAACTGTTTTTT. The entire variable domain, with the rest obtained from reference TRBV2 and TRBJ1-4, is as follows: EPEVTQTPSHQVTQMGQEVILRCVPISNHLYFYWYRQILGQKVEFLVSFYNNEISEKSEIFDDQFSVERPDGSNFTLKIRSTKLEDSAMYFCASGKEGVTNEKLFFGSGTQLSVL.

CDR3 in DNA: TGTGCCAGTAGTCCCCTCGGACTAGCCAAGAACACCGGGGAGCTGTTTTTT. Its translation: CASSPLGLAKNTGELFF. The J gene is TRBJ2-2, the V gene TRBV19; 8 bases align to TRBD2. Unmatched junction bases numbered 9, after V lost 5 bases and J lost 1 base. There are 17 residues in the CDR3. Germline CDR1 and CDR2: LNHDA and SQIVND (reference sequence).

Concerning this clone itself: The same CDR3 is also encoded by other DNA sequences in this sample. The chain has TRBV28 and TRBJ2-7; unclear D gene. From germline, CDR1 is MDHEN and CDR2 SYDVKM. V lost 5 bases to trimming and J lost 2 bases, with 4 bases between them. This CDR3 has 11 residues. The CDR3 sequence is CASSGTYEQYF. CDR3 DNA sequence: TGTGCCAGCAGTGGAACCTACGAGCAGTACTTC.

With respect to this clone: The junction and the germline gene differ at one end; a read error may be behind it. The V gene is TRBV27, the J gene TRBJ2-1, with D unresolved. Germline-derived CDR1 and CDR2 are MNHEY and SMNVEV (reference sequence). The length of the CDR3 is 12 residues. Here the CDR3 DNA reads TGTGCCAGCAGTGAAGCTAGAGGCGGCGAAGTCTTC. Its protein product is CASSEARGGEVF.

The genes are TRBV28 and TRBJ1-3; 8 nucleotides match TRBD1. With 7 bases clipped from V and 3 bases from J, the junction kept 8 bases outside the gene matches. This CDR3 is built from 15 residues. CDR1 and CDR2 (germline): MDHEN, SYDVKM. The CDR3 nucleotides are TGTGCCAGCAAGGATTCCGGGACAGGTGGAAACACCATATATTTT. Translation gives CASKDSGTGGNTIYF.

The chain has TRBV7-3 and TRBJ2-7; 10 nucleotides match TRBD2. V lost 6 bases, J lost 6 bases, and 8 bases stayed unmatched. This CDR3 is 14 amino acids long. Looked up from germline, CDR1 is SGHTA and CDR2 is FQGTGA. The CDR3 sequence is CASRSSGRAAEQYF. CDR3 nucleotide sequence: TGTGCCAGCAGGTCGAGCGGGAGGGCTGCCGAGCAGTACTTC.

This chain joins TRBV20-1 and TRBJ2-7; unclear D gene. CDR1 DFQATT and CDR2 SNEGSKA come from the germline V gene (reference sequence). CDR3 length equals 11 residues. V was trimmed by 7 bases and J by 5 bases, leaving 12 bases between them. This chain's CDR3 is CSDQDAHEQYF. The CDR3 nucleotides read TGCAGTGATCAGGATGCCCACGAGCAGTACTTC.

This sequence joins TRBV28 and TRBJ1-1; D is possibly TRBD1 (6 bases). V was cut by 4 bases and J by 11 bases, with 23 bases left in between. The CDR3 spans 15 residues. Looked up from germline, CDR1 is MDHEN and CDR2 is SYDVKM. The CDR3 here is CASSSPAGGGTRAFF. In DNA form, the CDR3 reads TGTGCCAGCAGTTCTCCCGCGGGGGGCGGCACACGGGCTTTCTTT. The entire variable domain, with the rest obtained from reference TRBV28 and TRBJ1-1, is as follows: DVKVTQSSRYLVKRTGEKVFLECVQDMDHENMFWYRQDPGLGLRLIYFSYDVKMKEKGDIPEGYSVSREKKERFSLILESASTNQTSMYLCASSSPAGGGTRAFFGQGTRLTVV.

As for this clone: The sample contains more than one DNA sequence encoding this CDR3. The chain is built from TRBV18 and TRBJ2-5, with D possibly TRBD1 on 6 matching bases. The CDR3 has 14 amino acids. The V end was cut by 1 base, the J end by 3 bases, with 9 bases between. CDR1 and CDR2 (germline): KGHSH, LQKENI. The CDR3 reads CASSPLAGEETQYF. The CDR3 nucleotides are TGTGCCAGCTCACCACTGGCAGGGGAAGAGACCCAGTACTTC. Full variable domain (outside the CDR3, taken from reference TRBV18 and TRBJ2-5): NAGVMQNPRHLVRRRGQEARLRCSPMKGHSHVYWYRQLPEEGLKFMVYLQKENIIDESGMPKERFSAEFPKEGPSILRIQQVVRGDSAAYFCASSPLAGEETQYFGPGTRLLVL.

V usage is TRBV5-1 and J usage is TRBJ2-2; tentatively, D is TRBD1 (6 bases). CDR3 size: 14 residues. The germline V gene has CDR1 SGHRS and CDR2 YFSETQ. The germline V and J ends were trimmed by 4 bases and 7 bases, with 14 bases remaining between them. The CDR3 loop is CASSPSGAGGELFF. CDR3 nucleotide sequence: TGCGCCAGCAGCCCGTCAGGGGCCGGCGGGGAGCTGTTTTTT.

The V call is TRBV18, the J call TRBJ2-5, with TRBD1 matching 7 bases. The CDR3 loop spans 15 amino acids. Per the germline V gene, CDR1 is KGHSH and CDR2 is LQKENI. The V and J ends lost 0 bases and 2 bases, in that order; junction bases with no gene match: 3. CDR3 coding DNA: TGTGCCAGCTCACCACCGCCGGGACAGCAAGAGACCCAGTACTTC. Its translation: CASSPPPGQQETQYF. Complete variable domain (other parts from reference TRBV18 and TRBJ2-5): NAGVMQNPRHLVRRRGQEARLRCSPMKGHSHVYWYRQLPEEGLKFMVYLQKENIIDESGMPKERFSAEFPKEGPSILRIQQVVRGDSAAYFCASSPPPGQQETQYFGPGTRLLVL.

The chain couples TRBV5-1 to TRBJ1-4, with TRBD1 as a possible D gene (5 bases). From germline, CDR1 is SGHRS and CDR2 YFSETQ. The CDR3 sequence is 16 residues long. The V end lost 4 bases, the J end lost 4 bases, and 17 bases lay between the germline ends. The CDR3 spells CASSLGLGPNNEKLFF. CDR3 coding DNA: TGCGCCAGCAGCCTGGGACTGGGGCCTAATAATGAAAAACTGTTTTTT. Full variable domain (outside the CDR3, taken from reference TRBV5-1 and TRBJ1-4): KAGVTQTPRYLIKTRGQQVTLSCSPISGHRSVSWYQQTPGQGLQFLFEYFSETQRNKGNFPGRFSGRQFSNSRSEMNVSTLELGDSALYLCASSLGLGPNNEKLFFGSGTQLSVL.

This chain connects TRBV4-3 to TRBJ2-7; TRBD2 aligns across 10 bases. CDR1 and CDR2 (germline): LGHNA, YSLEER. There are 16 residues in the CDR3. The J segment lost 1 base and the V segment lost 3 bases, leaving 6 bases of the junction unmatched. The CDR3 reads CASSQSASGGSYEQYF. The CDR3 nucleotides are TGCGCCAGCAGCCAGTCGGCTAGCGGGGGTTCCTACGAGCAGTACTTC.

The J gene is TRBJ1-2, the V gene TRBV6-4; D remains unclear. CDR3 length: 15 residues. Trimming removed 0 bases at V and 4 bases at J, with 12 bases between. Germline V gene lookup returns CDR1 MRHNA and CDR2 SNTAGT. DNA for the CDR3: TGTGCCAGCAGTGACTCGGGGAGTCCACGCTATGGCTACACCTTC. It is translated as CASSDSGSPRYGYTF.

This chain joins TRBV27 and TRBJ1-2; 8 nucleotides align to TRBD1. The junction had 26 bases not matched to a gene; V was cut back by 7 bases and J by 1 base. Germline values: CDR1 MNHEY, CDR2 SMNVEV (reference sequence). The CDR3 is made up of 21 amino acids. In nucleotides, the CDR3 is TGTGCCAGCACCAACGAACCATTTACGACAGGGGTCACCTCCCATAACTATGGCTACACCTTC. This gives the protein CASTNEPFTTGVTSHNYGYTF.

The genes are TRBV6-5 and TRBJ2-7, with TRBD1 matching over 7 bases. Germline CDR1 MNHEY, CDR2 SVGAGI. The length of the CDR3 is 14 residues. After removal of 2 bases from V and 3 bases from J, the junction contained 4 bases not matched to a gene. CDR3 coding DNA: TGTGCCAGCAGTTACGGGGACAGAAACTACGAGCAGTACTTC. This sequence encodes CASSYGDRNYEQYF.

This chain links TRBV19 with TRBJ1-2; a weak D match, TRBD1 (6 bases). The V gene lost 1 base and the J gene lost 4 bases, with 16 bases spanning the gap. Germline assignment: CDR1 LNHDA and CDR2 SQIVND (reference sequence). This CDR3 is built from 16 residues. DNA for the CDR3: TGTGCCAGTAGTATAGCCACAGGGAGGTTCCCCTATGGCTACACCTTC. Translating it yields CASSIATGRFPYGYTF.